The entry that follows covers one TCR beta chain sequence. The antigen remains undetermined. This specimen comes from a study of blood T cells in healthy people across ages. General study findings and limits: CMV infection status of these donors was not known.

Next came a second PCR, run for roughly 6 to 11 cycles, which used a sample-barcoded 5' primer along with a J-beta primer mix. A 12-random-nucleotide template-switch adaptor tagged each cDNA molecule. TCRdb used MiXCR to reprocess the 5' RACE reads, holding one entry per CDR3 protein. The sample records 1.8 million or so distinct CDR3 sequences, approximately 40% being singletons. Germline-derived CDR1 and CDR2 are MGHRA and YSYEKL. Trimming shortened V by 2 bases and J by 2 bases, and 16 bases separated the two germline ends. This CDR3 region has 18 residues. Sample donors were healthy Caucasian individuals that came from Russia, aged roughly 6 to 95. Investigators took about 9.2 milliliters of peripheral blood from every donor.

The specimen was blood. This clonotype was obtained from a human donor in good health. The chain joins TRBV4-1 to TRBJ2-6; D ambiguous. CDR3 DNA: TGCGCCAGCAGCCAAAGTAAAAGGGTTAACCCTGGGGCCAACGTCCTGACTTTC. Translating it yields CASSQSKRVNPGANVLTF.